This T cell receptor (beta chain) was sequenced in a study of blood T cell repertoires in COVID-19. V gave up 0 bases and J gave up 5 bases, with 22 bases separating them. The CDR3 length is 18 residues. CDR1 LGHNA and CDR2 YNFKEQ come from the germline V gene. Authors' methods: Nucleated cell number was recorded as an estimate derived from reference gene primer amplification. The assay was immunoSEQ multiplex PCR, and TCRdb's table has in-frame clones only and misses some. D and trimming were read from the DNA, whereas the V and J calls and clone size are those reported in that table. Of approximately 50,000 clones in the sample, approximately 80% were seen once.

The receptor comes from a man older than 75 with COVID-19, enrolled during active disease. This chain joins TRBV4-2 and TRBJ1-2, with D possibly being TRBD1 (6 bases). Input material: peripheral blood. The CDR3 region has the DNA TGTGCCAGCAGCCAAGAGGAGAGGGGGAATTTATGGTCGTATGGCTACACCTTC. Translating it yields CASSQEERGNLWSYGYTF.